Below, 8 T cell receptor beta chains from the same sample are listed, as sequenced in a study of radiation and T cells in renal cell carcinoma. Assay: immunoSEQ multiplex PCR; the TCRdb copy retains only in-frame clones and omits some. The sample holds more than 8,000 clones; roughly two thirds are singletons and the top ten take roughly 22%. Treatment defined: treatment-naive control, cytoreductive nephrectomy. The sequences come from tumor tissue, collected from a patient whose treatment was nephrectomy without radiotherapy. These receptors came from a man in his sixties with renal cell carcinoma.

CDR3 nucleotides: TGCGCCAGCAGCTTGGCCGTGGACACCCACTATGGCTACACCTTC. Its translation is CASSLAVDTHYGYTF. The rearrangement links TRBV5-1 to TRBJ1-2; tentatively, D is TRBD1 (5 bases). Trimming took 0 bases from V and 3 from J, leaving 12 bases between them. The CDR3 has 15 residues. CDR1 and CDR2 (germline): SGHRS, YFSETQ.

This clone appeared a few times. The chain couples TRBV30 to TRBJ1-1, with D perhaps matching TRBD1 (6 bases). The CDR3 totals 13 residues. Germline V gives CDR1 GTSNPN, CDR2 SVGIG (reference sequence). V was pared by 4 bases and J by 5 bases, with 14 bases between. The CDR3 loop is CAWNPDRWTEAFF. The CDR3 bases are TGTGCCTGGAACCCTGACAGGTGGACTGAAGCTTTCTTT.

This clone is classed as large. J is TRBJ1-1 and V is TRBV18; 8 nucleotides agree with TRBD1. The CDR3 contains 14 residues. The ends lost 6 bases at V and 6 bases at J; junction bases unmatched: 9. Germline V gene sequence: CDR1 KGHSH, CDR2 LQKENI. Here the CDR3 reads CASSENRGESEAFF. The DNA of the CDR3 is TGTGCCAGCTCGGAAAACAGGGGGGAGTCTGAAGCTTTCTTT.

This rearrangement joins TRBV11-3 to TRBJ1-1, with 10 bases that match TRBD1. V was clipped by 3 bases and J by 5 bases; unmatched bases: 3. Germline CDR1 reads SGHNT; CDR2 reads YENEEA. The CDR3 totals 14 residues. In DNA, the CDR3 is TGTGCCAGCAGCTTCGGACAGGGGGGAACTGAAGCTTTCTTT. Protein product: CASSFGQGGTEAFF.

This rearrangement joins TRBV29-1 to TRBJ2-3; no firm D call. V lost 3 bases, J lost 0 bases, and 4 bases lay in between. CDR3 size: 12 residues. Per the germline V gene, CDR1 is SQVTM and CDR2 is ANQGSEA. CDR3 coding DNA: TGCAGCGTTGATCCGAGCACAGATACGCAGTATTTT. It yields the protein CSVDPSTDTQYF.

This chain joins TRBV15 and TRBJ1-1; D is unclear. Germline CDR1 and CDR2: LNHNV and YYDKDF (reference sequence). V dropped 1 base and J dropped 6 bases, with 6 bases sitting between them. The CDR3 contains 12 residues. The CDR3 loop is CATSRAPSEAFF. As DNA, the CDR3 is TGTGCCACCAGCAGAGCCCCTTCTGAAGCTTTCTTT.

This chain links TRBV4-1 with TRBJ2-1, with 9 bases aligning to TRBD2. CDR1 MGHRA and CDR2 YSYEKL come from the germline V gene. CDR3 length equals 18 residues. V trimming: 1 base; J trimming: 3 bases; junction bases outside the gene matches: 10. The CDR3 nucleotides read TGCGCCAGCAGCCAAGCGTTAGCGGGGGATCTGATCTACAATGAGCAGTTCTTC. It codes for CASSQALAGDLIYNEQFF.

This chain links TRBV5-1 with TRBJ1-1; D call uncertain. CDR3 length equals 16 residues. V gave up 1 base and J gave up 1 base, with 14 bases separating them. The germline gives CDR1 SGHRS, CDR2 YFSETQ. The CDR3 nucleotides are TGCGCCAGCAGCTTGATTGACACAGTCGGGAACACTGAAGCTTTCTTT. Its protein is CASSLIDTVGNTEAFF.